The clone carrying this T cell receptor (beta chain) was seen more than once but under ten times. This sample was taken from a study of response to subunit inactivated influenza vaccine. TCRdb called the RT-PCR reads again in MiXCR, with one record for every CDR3 protein. Of some 200,000 distinct CDR3 sequences in the sample, more than 10% were seen once. The CDR3 loop spans 17 amino acids. The germline V gene has CDR1 MNHEY and CDR2 SMNVEV (reference sequence). After removal of 5 bases from V and 2 bases from J, the junction contained 13 bases not matched to a gene. These data were also reused for a study on T cells expressing NK-cell markers. From that report: Making the TCR beta cDNA relied on 5'RACE template switching with UMIs. Eight donors were sequenced, seven testing HCMV-seropositive and one testing seronegative. Clarity on HCMV specificity was lacking for the expanded NKG2C+ T cell clones.

The sample here was CD8+ T cells sorted from PBMCs, taken 12 days after vaccination. The rearrangement uses TRBV27 and TRBJ2-3; 7 nucleotides match TRBD1. This sequence originates from a man in his forties or fifties who received an inactivated influenza vaccine. The CDR3: CASSPDFGQVATDTQYF. CDR3 DNA sequence: TGTGCCAGCAGTCCAGATTTCGGACAGGTTGCCACAGATACGCAGTATTTT.